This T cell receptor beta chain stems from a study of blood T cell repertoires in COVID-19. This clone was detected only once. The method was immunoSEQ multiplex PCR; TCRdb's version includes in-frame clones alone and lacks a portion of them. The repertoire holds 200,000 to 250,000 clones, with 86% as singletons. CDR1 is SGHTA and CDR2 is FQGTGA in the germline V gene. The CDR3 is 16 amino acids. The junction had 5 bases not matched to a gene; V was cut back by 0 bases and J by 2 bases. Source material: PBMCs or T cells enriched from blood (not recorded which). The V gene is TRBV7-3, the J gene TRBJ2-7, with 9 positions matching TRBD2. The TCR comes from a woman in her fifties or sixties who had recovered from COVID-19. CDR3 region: CASSLTGLAGPYEQYF. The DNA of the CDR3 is TGTGCCAGCAGCTTAACTGGGCTAGCGGGACCCTACGAGCAGTACTTC.